A single sample is the source of the 4 T cell receptor beta chains below, sequenced in a study of Graves' ophthalmopathy and Graves' hyperthyroidism. As the template, RNA transcripts were used to amplify TCR beta CDR3 regions. Second-round multiplex PCR came after a first-round RT-PCR that employed HTBI primers. TCRdb independently ran MiXCR on the multiplex PCR reads; one entry per CDR3 protein. There are approximately 480,000 distinct CDR3 sequences in the sample; approximately 14% occur only once, and 8% to 10% lies in the top ten. Sequencing was performed on blood. Receptors were obtained from a woman younger than 45 with Graves' ophthalmopathy.

This clonotype was picked up many times. The chain has TRBV6-1 and TRBJ2-7, with D unclear. CDR1 and CDR2 from the germline V gene are MNHNS and SASEGT. V gave up 2 bases and J gave up 6 bases, with 8 bases separating them. This CDR3 spans 12 amino acids. CDR3: CASSELETEQYF. The CDR3, as DNA: TGTGCCAGCAGTGAATTGGAGACCGAGCAGTACTTC.

This clonotype occurred many times. The CDR3 region has the DNA TGTGCCAGCAGTCCCACCCTACGAACCGGGACAGGGGGCGCAGAGACCCAGTACTTC. Translated: CASSPTLRTGTGGAETQYF. The gene calls are TRBV28 and TRBJ2-5, with TRBD1 matching over 12 bases. The V segment lost 5 bases and the J segment 4 bases; nucleotides outside the gene matches: 17. Germline CDR1 MDHEN, CDR2 SYDVKM. The CDR3 has 19 residues.

This clonotype was counted ten times or more. The J gene is TRBJ2-4, the V gene TRBV11-2, with 8 bases matching TRBD2. The CDR3 runs 16 residues. The germline V gene has CDR1 SGHAT and CDR2 FQNNGV. V lost 4 bases to trimming and J lost 4 bases; unmatched junction nucleotides: 9. The chain's CDR3 is CASSSLRGAPKNIQYF. CDR3 nucleotides: TGTGCCAGCAGCTCTTTGCGGGGGGCCCCTAAAAACATTCAGTACTTC.

This clonotype showed up many times. The V call is TRBV11-2, the J call TRBJ2-7; D ambiguous. Trimming took off 1 base at V and 9 bases at J, with 16 bases between the two ends. CDR3 length equals 14 residues. Germline CDR1 SGHAT, CDR2 FQNNGV. CDR3 coding DNA: TGTGCCAGCAGCTTAGGCAGGACCCCCTGGGGGCAGTACTTC. Residues: CASSLGRTPWGQYF.